The T cell receptor (beta chain) described here comes from a study of T cell responses to AZD1222 COVID-19 vaccine. Study-wide points: Two AZD1222 doses significantly raised spike-specific TCR breadth and depth over controls. Across spike, vaccine-associated CD4 TCRs were found, dominant at 160-218 and 743-854.

CDR3 size: 17 residues. V lost 5 bases to trimming and J lost 4 bases; unmatched junction nucleotides: 13. Germline assignment: CDR1 LGHDT and CDR2 YNNKEL (reference sequence). Generated by immunoSEQ multiplex PCR, the TCRdb table keeps only in-frame clones and is missing some. Of 180,000 or so clones in the sample, over 85% were seen once. To note about this clone: Its antigen is still unknown.

The chain carries TRBV3-1 (or the pseudogene TRBV3-2) and TRBJ2-3; the match to TRBD1 covers 9 bases. This TCR was sampled from an adult who received the MenACWY meningococcal vaccine as a control. The sample consisted of peripheral blood, taken 28 days after the second dose of the MenACWY control vaccine. CDR3 bases: TGTGCCAGCAGCTTTCGGACAGGGGCGACGATGGCAGATACGCAGTATTTT. This sequence encodes CASSFRTGATMADTQYF.